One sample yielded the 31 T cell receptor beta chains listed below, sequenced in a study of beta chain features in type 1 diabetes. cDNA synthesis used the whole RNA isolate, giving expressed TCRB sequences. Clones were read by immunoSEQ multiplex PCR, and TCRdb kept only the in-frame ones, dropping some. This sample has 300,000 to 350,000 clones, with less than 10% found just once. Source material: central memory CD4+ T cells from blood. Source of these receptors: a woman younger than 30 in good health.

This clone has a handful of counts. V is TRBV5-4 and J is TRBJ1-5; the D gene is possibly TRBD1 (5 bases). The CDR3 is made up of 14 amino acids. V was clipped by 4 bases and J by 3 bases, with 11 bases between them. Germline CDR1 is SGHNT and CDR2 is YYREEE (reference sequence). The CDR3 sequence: CASSHDRLNQPQHF. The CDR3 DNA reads TGTGCCAGCAGCCACGACAGACTCAATCAGCCCCAGCATTTT.

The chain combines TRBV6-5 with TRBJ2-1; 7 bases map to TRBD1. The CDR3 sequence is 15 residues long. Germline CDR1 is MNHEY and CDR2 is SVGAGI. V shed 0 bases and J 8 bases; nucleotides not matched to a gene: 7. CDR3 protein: CASSYSGTVGHEQFF. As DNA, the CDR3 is TGTGCCAGCAGTTACTCTGGGACAGTCGGCCATGAGCAGTTCTTC.

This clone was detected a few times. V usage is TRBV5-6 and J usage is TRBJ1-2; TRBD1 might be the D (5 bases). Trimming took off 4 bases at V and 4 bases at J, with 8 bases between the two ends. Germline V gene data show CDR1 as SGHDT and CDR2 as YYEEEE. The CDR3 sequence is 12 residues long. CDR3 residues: CASSEGPYGYTF. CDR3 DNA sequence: TGTGCCAGCAGCGAGGGACCCTATGGCTACACCTTC.

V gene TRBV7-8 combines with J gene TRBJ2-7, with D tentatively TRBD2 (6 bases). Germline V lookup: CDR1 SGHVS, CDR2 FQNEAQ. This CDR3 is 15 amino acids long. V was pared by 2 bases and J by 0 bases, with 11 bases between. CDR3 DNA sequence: TGTGCCAGCAGCTTAACTCAGACTAGCTCCTACGAGCAGTACTTC. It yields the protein CASSLTQTSSYEQYF.

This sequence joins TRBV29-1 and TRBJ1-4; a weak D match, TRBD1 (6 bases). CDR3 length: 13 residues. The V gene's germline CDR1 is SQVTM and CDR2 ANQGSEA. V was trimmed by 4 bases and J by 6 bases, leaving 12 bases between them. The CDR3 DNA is TGCAGCGTTGTGGTGGGACAAGATGAAAAACTGTTTTTT. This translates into CSVVVGQDEKLFF.

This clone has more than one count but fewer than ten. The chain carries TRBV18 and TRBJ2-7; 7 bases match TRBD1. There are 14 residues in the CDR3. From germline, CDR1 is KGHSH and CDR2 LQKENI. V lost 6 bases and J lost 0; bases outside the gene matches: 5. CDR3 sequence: CASSRAGGSYEQYF. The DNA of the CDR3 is TGTGCCAGCTCCCGTGCAGGGGGCTCCTACGAGCAGTACTTC.

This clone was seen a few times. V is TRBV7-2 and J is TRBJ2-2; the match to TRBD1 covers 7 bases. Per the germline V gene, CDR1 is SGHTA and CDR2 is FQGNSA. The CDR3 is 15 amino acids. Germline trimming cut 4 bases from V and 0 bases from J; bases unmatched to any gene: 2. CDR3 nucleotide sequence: TGTGCCAGCAGCTCGGGACAGACGAACACCGGGGAGCTGTTTTTT. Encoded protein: CASSSGQTNTGELFF.

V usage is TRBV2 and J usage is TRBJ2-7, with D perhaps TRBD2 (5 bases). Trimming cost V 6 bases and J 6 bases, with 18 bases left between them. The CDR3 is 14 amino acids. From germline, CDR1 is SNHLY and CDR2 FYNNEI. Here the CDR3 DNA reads TGTGCCAGCAGGGGGTGGGAGCAAAGAGGCGAGCAGTACTTC. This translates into CASRGWEQRGEQYF.

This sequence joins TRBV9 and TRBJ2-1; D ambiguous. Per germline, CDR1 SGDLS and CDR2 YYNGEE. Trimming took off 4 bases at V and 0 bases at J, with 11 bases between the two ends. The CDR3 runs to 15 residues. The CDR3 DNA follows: TGTGCCAGCAGCCCCGATCGGGTCTCCTACAATGAGCAGTTCTTC. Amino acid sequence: CASSPDRVSYNEQFF. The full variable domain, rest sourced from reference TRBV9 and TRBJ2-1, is DSGVTQTPKHLITATGQRVTLRCSPRSGDLSVYWYQQSLDQGLQFLIQYYNGEERAKGNILERFSAQQFPDLHSELNLSSLELGDSALYFCASSPDRVSYNEQFFGPGTRLTVL.

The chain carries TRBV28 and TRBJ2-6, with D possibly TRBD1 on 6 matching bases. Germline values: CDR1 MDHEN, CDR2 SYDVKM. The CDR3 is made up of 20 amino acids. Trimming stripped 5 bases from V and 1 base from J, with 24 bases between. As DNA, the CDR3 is TGTGCCAGCAGTCCAACTGTCTTTAGGCCTACAGGGTCTGGGGCCAACGTCCTGACTTTC. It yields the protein CASSPTVFRPTGSGANVLTF. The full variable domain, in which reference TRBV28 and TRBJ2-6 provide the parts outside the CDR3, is DVKVTQSSRYLVKRTGEKVFLECVQDMDHENMFWYRQDPGLGLRLIYFSYDVKMKEKGDIPEGYSVSREKKERFSLILESASTNQTSMYLCASSPTVFRPTGSGANVLTFGAGSRLTVL.

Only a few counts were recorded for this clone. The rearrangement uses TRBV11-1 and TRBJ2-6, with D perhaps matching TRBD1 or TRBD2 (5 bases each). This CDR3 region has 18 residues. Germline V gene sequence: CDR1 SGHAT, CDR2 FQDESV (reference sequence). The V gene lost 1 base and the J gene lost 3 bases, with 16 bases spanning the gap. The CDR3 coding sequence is TGTGCCAGCAGCTTAGGAGGGAGAGCAGGGCGTGGGGCCAACGTCCTGACTTTC. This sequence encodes CASSLGGRAGRGANVLTF.

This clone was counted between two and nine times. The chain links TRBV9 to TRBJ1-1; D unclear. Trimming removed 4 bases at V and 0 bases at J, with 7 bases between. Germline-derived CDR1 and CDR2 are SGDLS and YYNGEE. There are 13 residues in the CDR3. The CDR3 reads CASSRGMNTEAFF. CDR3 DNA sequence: TGTGCCAGCAGCCGCGGGATGAACACTGAAGCTTTCTTT. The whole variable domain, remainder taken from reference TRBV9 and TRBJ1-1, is DSGVTQTPKHLITATGQRVTLRCSPRSGDLSVYWYQQSLDQGLQFLIQYYNGEERAKGNILERFSAQQFPDLHSELNLSSLELGDSALYFCASSRGMNTEAFFGQGTRLTVV.

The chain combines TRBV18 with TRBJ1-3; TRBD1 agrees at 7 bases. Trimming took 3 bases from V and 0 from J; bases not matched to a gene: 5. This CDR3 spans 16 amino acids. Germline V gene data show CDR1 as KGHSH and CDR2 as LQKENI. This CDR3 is CASSPQGQISGNTIYF. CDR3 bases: TGTGCCAGCTCACCCCAGGGACAGATCTCTGGAAACACCATATATTTT.

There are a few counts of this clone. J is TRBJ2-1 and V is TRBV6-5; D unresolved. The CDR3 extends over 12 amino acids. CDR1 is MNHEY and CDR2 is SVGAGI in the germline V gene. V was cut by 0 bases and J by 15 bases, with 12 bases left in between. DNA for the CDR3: TGTGCCAGCAGTTACTCCGGGCTAGTTTGGTTCTTC. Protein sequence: CASSYSGLVWFF.

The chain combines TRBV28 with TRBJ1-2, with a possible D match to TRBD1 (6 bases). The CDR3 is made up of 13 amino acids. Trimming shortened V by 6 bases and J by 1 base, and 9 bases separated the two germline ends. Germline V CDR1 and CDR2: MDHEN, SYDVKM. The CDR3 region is CASRQGNNYGYTF. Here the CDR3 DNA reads TGTGCCAGCAGACAGGGAAATAACTATGGCTACACCTTC.

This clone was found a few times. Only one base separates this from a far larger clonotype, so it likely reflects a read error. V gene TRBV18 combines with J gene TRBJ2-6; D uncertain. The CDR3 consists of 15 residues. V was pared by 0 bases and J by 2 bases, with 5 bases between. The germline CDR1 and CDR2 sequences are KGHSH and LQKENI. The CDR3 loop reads CASSPPRAGANVLTF. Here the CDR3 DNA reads TGTGCCAGCTCACCACCGCGCGCTGGGGCCAACGTCCTGACTTTC.

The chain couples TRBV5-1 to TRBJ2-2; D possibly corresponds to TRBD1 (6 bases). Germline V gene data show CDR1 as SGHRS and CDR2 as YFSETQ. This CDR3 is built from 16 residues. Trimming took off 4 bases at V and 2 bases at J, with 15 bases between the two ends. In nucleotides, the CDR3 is TGCGCCAGCAGCCAACATATCGGGACAAACACCGGGGAGCTGTTTTTT. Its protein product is CASSQHIGTNTGELFF. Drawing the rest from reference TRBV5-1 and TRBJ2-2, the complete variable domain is KAGVTQTPRYLIKTRGQQVTLSCSPISGHRSVSWYQQTPGQGLQFLFEYFSETQRNKGNFPGRFSGRQFSNSRSEMNVSTLELGDSALYLCASSQHIGTNTGELFFGEGSRLTVL.

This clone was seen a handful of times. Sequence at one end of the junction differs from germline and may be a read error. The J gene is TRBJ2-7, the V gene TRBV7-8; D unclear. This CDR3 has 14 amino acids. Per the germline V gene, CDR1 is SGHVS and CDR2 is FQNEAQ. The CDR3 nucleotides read TGTGCCAGCAGCTTTTTACCCGACCTGCGAAATGTCATCTTC. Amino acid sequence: CASSFLPDLRNVIF.

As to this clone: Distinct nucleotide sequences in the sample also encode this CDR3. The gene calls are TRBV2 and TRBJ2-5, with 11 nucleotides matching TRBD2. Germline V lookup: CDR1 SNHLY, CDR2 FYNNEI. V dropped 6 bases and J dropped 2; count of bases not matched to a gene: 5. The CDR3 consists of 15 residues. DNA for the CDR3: TGTGCCAGCAGACCGGGACTAGCGGAGCAAGAGACCCAGTACTTC. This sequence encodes CASRPGLAEQETQYF. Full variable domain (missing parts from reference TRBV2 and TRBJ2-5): EPEVTQTPSHQVTQMGQEVILRCVPISNHLYFYWYRQILGQKVEFLVSFYNNEISEKSEIFDDQFSVERPDGSNFTLKIRSTKLEDSAMYFCASRPGLAEQETQYFGPGTRLLVL.

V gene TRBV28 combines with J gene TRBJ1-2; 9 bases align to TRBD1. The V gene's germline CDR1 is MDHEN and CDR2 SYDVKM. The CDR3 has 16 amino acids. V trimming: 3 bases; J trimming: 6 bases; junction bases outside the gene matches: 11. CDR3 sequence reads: CASSFLPGTGSNGYTF. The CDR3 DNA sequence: TGTGCCAGCAGTTTTCTCCCTGGGACAGGGTCTAATGGCTACACCTTC.

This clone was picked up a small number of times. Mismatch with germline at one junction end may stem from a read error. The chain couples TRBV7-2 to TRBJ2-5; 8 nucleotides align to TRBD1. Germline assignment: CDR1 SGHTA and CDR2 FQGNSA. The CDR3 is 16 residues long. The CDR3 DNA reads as TGTGCCAGCAGCTACCAGCTTTGGGACAGGCGTTCCTACCATGACTTC. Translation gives CASSYQLWDRRSYHDF. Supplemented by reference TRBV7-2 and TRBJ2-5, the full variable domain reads GAGVSQSPSNKVTEKGKDVELRCDPISGHTALYWYRQSLGQGLEFLIYFQGNSAPDKSGLPSDRFSAERTGGSVSTLTIQRTQQEDSAVYLCASSYQLWDRRSYHDFGPGTRLLVL.

In DNA form, the CDR3 reads TGTGCCAGCAGCGAGAACAGCTATGGCTACACCTTC. This codes for CASSENSYGYTF. The rearrangement uses TRBV2 and TRBJ1-2; D gene unclear. This CDR3 is 12 amino acids long. The ends were cut back, 6 bases at V and 4 bases at J, with 9 bases in the middle. The V gene's germline CDR1 is SNHLY and CDR2 FYNNEI. Complete variable domain (other parts from reference TRBV2 and TRBJ1-2): EPEVTQTPSHQVTQMGQEVILRCVPISNHLYFYWYRQILGQKVEFLVSFYNNEISEKSEIFDDQFSVERPDGSNFTLKIRSTKLEDSAMYFCASSENSYGYTFGSGTRLTVV.

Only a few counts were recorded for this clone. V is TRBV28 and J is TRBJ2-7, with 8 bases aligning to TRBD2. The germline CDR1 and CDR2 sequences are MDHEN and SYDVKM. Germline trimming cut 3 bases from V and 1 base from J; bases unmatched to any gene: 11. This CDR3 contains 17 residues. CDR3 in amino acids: CASSLPTTSGPSYEQYF. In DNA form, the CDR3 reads TGTGCCAGCAGTTTGCCCACTACTAGCGGTCCTTCCTACGAGCAGTACTTC.

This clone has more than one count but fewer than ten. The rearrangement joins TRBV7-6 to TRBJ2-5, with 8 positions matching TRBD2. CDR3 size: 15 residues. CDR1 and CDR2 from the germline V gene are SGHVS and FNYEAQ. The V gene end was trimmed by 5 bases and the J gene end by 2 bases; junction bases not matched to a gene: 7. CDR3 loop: CASSASGSLQETQYF. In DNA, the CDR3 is TGTGCCAGCAGCGCCAGCGGGAGCCTTCAAGAGACCCAGTACTTC. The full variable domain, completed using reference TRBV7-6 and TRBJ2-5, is GAGVSQSPRYKVTKRGQDVALRCDPISGHVSLYWYRQALGQGPEFLTYFNYEAQQDKSGLPNDRFSAERPEGSISTLTIQRTEQRDSAMYRCASSASGSLQETQYFGPGTRLLVL.

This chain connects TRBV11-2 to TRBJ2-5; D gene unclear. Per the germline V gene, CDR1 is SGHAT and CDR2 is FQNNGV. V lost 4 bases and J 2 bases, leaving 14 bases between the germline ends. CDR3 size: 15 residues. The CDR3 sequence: CASSYGPEGQETQYF. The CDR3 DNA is TGTGCCAGCAGCTACGGACCAGAAGGGCAAGAGACCCAGTACTTC.

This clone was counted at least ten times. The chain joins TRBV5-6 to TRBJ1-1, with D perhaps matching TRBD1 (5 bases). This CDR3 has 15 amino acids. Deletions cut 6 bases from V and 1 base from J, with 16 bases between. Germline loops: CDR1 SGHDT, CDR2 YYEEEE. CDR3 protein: CASTPWGGANTEAFF. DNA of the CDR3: TGTGCCAGCACCCCGTGGGGCGGCGCGAACACTGAAGCTTTCTTT.

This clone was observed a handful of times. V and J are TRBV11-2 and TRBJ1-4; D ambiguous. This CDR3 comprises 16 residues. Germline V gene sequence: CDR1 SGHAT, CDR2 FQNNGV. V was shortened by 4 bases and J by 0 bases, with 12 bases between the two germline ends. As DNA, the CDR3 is TGTGCCAGCAGCTCGGCCAGGCCGGCAACTAATGAAAAACTGTTTTTT. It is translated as CASSSARPATNEKLFF.

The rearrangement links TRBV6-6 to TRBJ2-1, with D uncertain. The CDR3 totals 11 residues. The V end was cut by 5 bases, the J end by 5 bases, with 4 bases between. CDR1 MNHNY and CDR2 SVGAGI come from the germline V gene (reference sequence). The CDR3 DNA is TGTGCCAGCAGTCAGAACAATGAGCAGTTCTTC. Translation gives CASSQNNEQFF.

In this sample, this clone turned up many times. CDR3: CASGRRDEKLFF. CDR3 bases: TGTGCCAGCGGACGGAGGGATGAAAAACTGTTTTTT. This chain connects TRBV2 to TRBJ1-4; no clear D. V lost 8 bases, J lost 6 bases, and 10 bases lay in between. Germline CDR1 and CDR2: SNHLY and FYNNEI. The CDR3 consists of 12 residues.

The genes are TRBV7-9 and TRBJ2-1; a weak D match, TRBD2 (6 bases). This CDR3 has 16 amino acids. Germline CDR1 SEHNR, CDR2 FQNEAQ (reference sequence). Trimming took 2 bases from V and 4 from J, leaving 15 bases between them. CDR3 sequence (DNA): TGTGCCAGCAGCTTATCAAGCGGGTTAGTTTACAATGAGCAGTTCTTC. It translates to CASSLSSGLVYNEQFF.

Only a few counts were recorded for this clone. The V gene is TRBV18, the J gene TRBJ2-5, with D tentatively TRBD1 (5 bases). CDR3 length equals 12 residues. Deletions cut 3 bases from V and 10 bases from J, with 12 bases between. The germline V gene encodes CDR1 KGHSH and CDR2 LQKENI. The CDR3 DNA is TGTGCCAGCTCACCTCAGGGCTTGATCCAGTACTTC. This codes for CASSPQGLIQYF.